A single T cell receptor beta chain is shown here with its context. The antigen remains undetermined. This specimen belongs to a study of blood T cells in healthy people across ages. Whole-study results and caveats: Diversity of TCR beta per million T cells declined in a roughly linear way with age.

The germline V and J ends were trimmed by 5 bases and 0 bases, with 17 bases remaining between them. The CDR3 is 17 amino acids. The germline gives CDR1 SGHNT, CDR2 YENEEA. A sample-barcoded 5' primer and a J-beta primer mix were used in a second PCR of about 7 to 12 cycles. TCRdb re-analysed the 5' RACE reads in MiXCR, keeping a single row per CDR3 protein. The sample has roughly 1.5 million distinct CDR3 sequences; 42% are singletons. This receptor was identified in a woman aged 18-29 years in good health. The rearrangement uses TRBV11-3 and TRBJ2-1, with D tentatively TRBD1 or TRBD2 (5 bases each). Material for sequencing was blood. CDR3 amino acids: CASSPMIGTVSYNEQFF. CDR3 nucleotide sequence: TGTGCCAGCAGCCCGATGATTGGGACGGTCTCCTACAATGAGCAGTTCTTC.